Listed here are 31 T cell receptor beta chains from one sample, sequenced in a study of T cells in women clearing cervical HPV infection. Clones were sequenced by immunoSEQ multiplex PCR, and TCRdb holds only the in-frame ones, with some missing. Its clone listing holds around 46,000 clones. Sequenced input: blood buffy coat. Receptors originate from a woman aged 18 to 75 with a cervical HPV16 infection that either progressed to CIN3+ or cleared (not recorded which).

The CDR3 loop is CASGQSIYNEQFF. The sequenced CDR3 bases are TGCGCCAGCGGACAGTCTATCTACAATGAG. V usage is TRBV10-1 and J usage is TRBJ2-1, with D tentatively TRBD1 (6 bases). The read gets to within 3 residues of the CDR3 end, and the germline J gene fills in the rest. Germline V gene data show CDR1 as WNHNN and CDR2 as SYGVQD (reference sequence). V dropped 8 bases and J dropped 3 bases, with 11 bases sitting between them. This CDR3 region has 13 residues.

On this clone: The CDR3 extends 3 residues past the end of the read, so its final part is completed from the germline J gene. This chain uses TRBV19 with TRBJ2-7; D is perhaps TRBD2 (6 bases). The CDR3 contains 15 residues. Trimming stripped 0 bases from V and 2 bases from J, with 11 bases between. Germline V gene lookup returns CDR1 LNHDA and CDR2 SQIVND (reference sequence). The CDR3 sequence is CASSIDHSGPYEQYF. The part of the CDR3 DNA that was read is TGTGCCAGTAGTATAGACCATAGCGGTCCCTACGAG.

In regard to this clone: The sequenced fragment ends 3 residues before the CDR3 boundary, so the rest is inferred from the germline J gene. The rearrangement joins TRBV5-1 to TRBJ1-2; 10 nucleotides line up with TRBD1. V lost 6 bases and J lost 5; bases outside the gene matches: 10. The V gene's germline CDR1 is SGHRS and CDR2 YFSETQ. The CDR3 sequence is 15 residues long. CDR3 residues: CASTEGGTGAYGYTF. The sequenced part of the CDR3 DNA is TGCGCCAGCACCGAGGGGGGGACAGGGGCTTATGGC.

Note on this clone: The CDR3 end is not reached by the read, which stops 3 residues before it; the germline J gene fills it in. The chain carries TRBV19 and TRBJ1-5, with 7 nucleotides matching TRBD1. V dropped 5 bases and J dropped 2; count of bases not matched to a gene: 6. Per germline, CDR1 LNHDA and CDR2 SQIVND (reference sequence). The CDR3 is made up of 15 amino acids. The DNA read from the CDR3 is TGTGCCAGTAGTCAAGGGGGCGCGGGCAATCAGCCC. This sequence encodes CASSQGGAGNQP. The entire CDR3 protein is CASSQGGAGNQPQHF.

Partial CDR3 DNA: TGTGCCAGCAGCTTAGGTCGGGGTAGGTCCTACGAG. Its translation: CASSLGRGRSYE. The CDR3, in full, reads CASSLGRGRSYEQYF. V gene TRBV7-8 combines with J gene TRBJ2-7; D is possibly TRBD2 (5 bases). The observed sequence ends 3 residues before the CDR3 terminus, with the missing tail filled in from the germline J gene. Germline V gene lookup returns CDR1 SGHVS and CDR2 FQNEAQ. The CDR3 runs to 15 residues. V was trimmed by 1 base and J by 1 base, leaving 11 bases between them.

A word on this clone: From the germline J gene comes the end of the CDR3, since the read stops 3 residues before it. The chain employs TRBV7-6 and TRBJ2-7; TRBD2 agrees at 9 bases. There are 16 residues in the CDR3. The J segment lost 5 bases and the V segment lost 5 bases, leaving 13 bases of the junction unmatched. Germline loops: CDR1 SGHVS, CDR2 FNYEAQ. The CDR3 loop reads CASSQMGGRAFNEQYF. The CDR3 DNA, read in part, is TGTGCCAGCAGCCAGATGGGCGGGAGGGCTTTTAACGAG.

Regarding this clone: The DNA ends 3 residues before the CDR3 does, and the rest of the CDR3 is filled in from the germline J gene. The genes are TRBV5-1 and TRBJ1-1; 7 nucleotides align to TRBD1. CDR1 and CDR2 (germline): SGHRS, YFSETQ. The trim removed 5 bases at V and 4 bases at J, leaving 8 bases unmatched. This CDR3 region has 14 residues. This CDR3 is CASSPGGGSTEAFF. The DNA read from the CDR3 is TGCGCCAGCAGTCCAGGGGGAGGGAGCACTGAA.

On this clone itself: The read terminates 3 residues before the CDR3 end, so the remaining end is supplied by the germline J gene. The chain couples TRBV5-4 to TRBJ2-5; maybe TRBD2 (6 bases). Germline V gene data show CDR1 as SGHNT and CDR2 as YYREEE (reference sequence). This CDR3 comprises 15 residues. Trimming took 3 bases from V and 3 from J, leaving 15 bases between them. The sequenced CDR3 bases are TGTGCCAGCAGCTCCACTAGTGGAGGGAAAGAGACC. Translating it yields CASSSTSGGKET. The entire CDR3 protein is CASSSTSGGKETQYF.

In the case of this clone: The junction differs from germline at one of its ends, possibly a read error. The read finishes 3 residues shy of the CDR3 end, and the germline J gene is used to complete it. This chain links TRBV4-1 with TRBJ2-5, with TRBD2 identical over 11 bases. In germline, CDR1 is MGHRA, CDR2 YSYEKL. The CDR3 has 15 residues. The sequenced CDR3 bases are TGCACCAGCAGTTCGGGACTAGCGGAACAAGAGACC. This sequence encodes CTSSSGLAEQET. The full-length CDR3 reads as CTSSSGLAEQETQYF.

As concerns this clone: The read comes to an end 3 residues before the CDR3 does, leaving the germline J gene to fill in the end. This sequence joins TRBV20-1 and TRBJ2-7; 7 nucleotides align to TRBD1. Germline-derived CDR1 and CDR2 are DFQATT and SNEGSKA (reference sequence). This CDR3 is 12 amino acids long. The junction had 7 bases not matched to a gene; V was cut back by 5 bases and J by 6 bases. The CDR3 DNA, read in part, is TGCAGTGCTCGTACACAGGGGTCCGAG. It yields the protein CSARTQGSE. The entire CDR3 sequence reads CSARTQGSEQYF.

A note on this clone: With the read ending 3 residues before the CDR3 end, the germline J gene is used to fill in that end. The chain joins TRBV19 to TRBJ2-2; 7 nucleotides line up with TRBD1. Germline trimming cut 6 bases from V and 6 bases from J; bases unmatched to any gene: 13. Germline values: CDR1 LNHDA, CDR2 SQIVND (reference sequence). The length of the CDR3 is 16 residues. CDR3 DNA, as far as it was read: TGTGCCAGTAGCCGCCTACAGGGGTGGAGCGCCGGGGAG. Residues: CASSRLQGWSAGE. The whole CDR3 protein reads CASSRLQGWSAGELFF. The full variable domain, rest sourced from reference TRBV19 and TRBJ2-2, is DGGITQSPKYLFRKEGQNVTLSCEQNLNHDAMYWYRQDPGQGLRLIYYSQIVNDFQKGDIAEGYSVSREKKESFPLTVTSAQKNPTAFYLCASSRLQGWSAGELFFGEGSRLTVL.

As for this clone: The read ends 3 residues early relative to the CDR3; the germline J gene fills the gap. The chain carries TRBV7-3 and TRBJ2-6; 7 bases align to TRBD1. CDR1 and CDR2 from the germline V gene are SGHTA and FQGTGA. This CDR3 region has 18 residues. V was pared by 5 bases and J by 0 bases, with 10 bases of the junction left unmatched. The CDR3 spells CASSRTRQGPSGANVLTF. Partial CDR3 DNA: TGTGCCAGCAGCCGAACCCGACAGGGACCCTCTGGGGCCAACGTC.

Turning to this clone: The CDR3 end falls 3 residues outside the read, so it is completed with the germline J gene. This chain connects TRBV29-1 to TRBJ2-1; TRBD2 agrees at 9 bases. The ends lost 2 bases at V and 7 bases at J; junction bases unmatched: 18. Germline V gene data show CDR1 as SQVTM and CDR2 as ANQGSEA. CDR3 length: 18 residues. This CDR3 reads CSVEPPTEGVGLANEQFF. The DNA read from the CDR3 is TGCAGCGTTGAACCCCCTACGGAGGGGGTAGGACTAGCGAATGAG.

A remark on this clone: The CDR3 extends 3 residues past the end of the read, so its final part is completed from the germline J gene. The rearrangement links TRBV11-1 to TRBJ2-7; no reliable D call. This CDR3 is built from 13 residues. The germline gives CDR1 SGHAT, CDR2 FQDESV (reference sequence). V gave up 5 bases and J gave up 4 bases, with 12 bases separating them. CDR3 protein: CASSLGMTYEQYF. The CDR3 bases that were read are TGTGCCAGCAGCCTCGGAATGACATACGAG.

As regards this clone: With the read ending 3 residues before the CDR3 end, the germline J gene is used to fill in that end. The chain recombines TRBV7-6 with TRBJ2-1; D unresolved. Germline loops: CDR1 SGHVS, CDR2 FNYEAQ. Deletions cut 2 bases from V and 4 bases from J, with 9 bases between. The CDR3 spans 14 residues. The DNA read from the CDR3 is TGTGCCAGCAGCTTAAGTTCGGGTTACAATGAG. Amino acid sequence: CASSLSSGYNE. The whole CDR3 protein is CASSLSSGYNEQFF.

As to this clone: The read comes to an end 3 residues before the CDR3 does, leaving the germline J gene to fill in the end. The chain recombines TRBV18 with TRBJ1-5; 10 bases fit TRBD1. This CDR3 region has 18 residues. Trimming removed 2 bases from V and 0 bases from J; junction bases left unmatched: 7. The V gene's germline CDR1 is KGHSH and CDR2 LQKENI. Partial CDR3 DNA: TGTGCCAGCTCACCATCGAGACAGGGGGCATATAGCAATCAGCCC. It encodes CASSPSRQGAYSNQP. From start to end, the CDR3 is CASSPSRQGAYSNQPQHF.

Worth noting for this clone: The CDR3 end falls 3 residues outside the read, so it is completed with the germline J gene. The J gene is TRBJ2-7, the V gene TRBV6-2 or TRBV6-3, with TRBD2 identical over 8 bases. Germline CDR1 is MNHEY and CDR2 is SVGEGT. CDR3 length: 15 residues. J was trimmed by 0 bases and V by 7 bases; bases with no gene match: 8. Incomplete CDR3 DNA: TGTGCCAGCACCCTTACTAGCGGAAGCTCCTACGAG. Encoded protein: CASTLTSGSSYE. The CDR3 in full is CASTLTSGSSYEQYF.

A note on this clone: Read sequence stops 3 residues before the CDR3 end, and the germline J gene provides the missing end. The chain carries TRBV30 and TRBJ1-6, with 7 bases fitting TRBD1. The V segment lost 8 bases and the J segment 0 bases; nucleotides outside the gene matches: 7. The CDR3 is 15 amino acids. Germline values: CDR1 GTSNPN, CDR2 SVGIG (reference sequence). CDR3 protein: CALWDSFSYNSPLHF. The covered CDR3 bases are TGTGCCCTGTGGGACAGCTTCTCCTATAATTCACCC.

With regard to this clone: The CDR3 end falls 3 residues outside the read, so it is completed with the germline J gene. The chain uses TRBV10-3 and TRBJ2-7; 8 bases are shared with TRBD1. The CDR3 is made up of 13 amino acids. The trim removed 7 bases at V and 6 bases at J, leaving 8 bases unmatched. Germline CDR1 reads ENHRY; CDR2 reads SYGVKD. CDR3 in amino acids: CAITDRDSAEQYF. Incomplete CDR3 DNA: TGTGCCATCACGGACAGGGATTCGGCCGAG.

On this clone: The read stops 3 residues short of the end of the CDR3; the missing end is completed from the germline J gene. The chain couples TRBV5-1 to TRBJ2-7; 8 nucleotides align to TRBD2. The J segment lost 6 bases and the V segment lost 3 bases, leaving 5 bases of the junction unmatched. In germline, CDR1 is SGHRS, CDR2 YFSETQ. This CDR3 spans 13 amino acids. CDR3 sequence: CASSSFGGAEQYF. The DNA read from the CDR3 is TGCGCCAGCAGCTCATTCGGGGGGGCCGAG.

For this clone: The CDR3 end is not reached by the read, which stops 3 residues before it; the germline J gene fills it in. This chain connects TRBV5-5 to TRBJ1-1; TRBD1 is a possible D gene (5 bases). The CDR3 runs to 15 residues. The germline V gene encodes CDR1 SGHKS and CDR2 YYEKEE (reference sequence). Between the trimmed V and J ends, which lost 3 bases and 0 bases, there was a span of 12 bases. CDR3 amino acids: CASSSRTLVNTEAFF. The DNA read from the CDR3 is TGTGCCAGCAGCTCCCGGACACTCGTGAACACTGAA.

To note about this clone: The read ends 3 residues early relative to the CDR3; the germline J gene fills the gap. The chain uses TRBV7-2 and TRBJ1-5; 9 bases agree with TRBD1. The CDR3 totals 15 residues. After removal of 4 bases from V and 1 base from J, the junction contained 2 bases not matched to a gene. CDR1 and CDR2 (germline): SGHTA, FQGNSA. This CDR3 reads CASSYDRGSNQPQHF. Incomplete CDR3 DNA: TGTGCCAGCAGCTACGACAGGGGGAGCAATCAGCCC.

On this clone itself: The read terminates 3 residues before the CDR3 end, so the remaining end is supplied by the germline J gene. This chain joins TRBV18 and TRBJ2-2; D is ambiguous. The germline CDR1 and CDR2 sequences are KGHSH and LQKENI. The length of the CDR3 is 12 residues. The CDR3 bases that were read are TGTGCCAGCTTCGCAGGTGATTCACCG. Residues: CASFAGDSP. The whole CDR3 sequence is CASFAGDSPLFF.

A word on this clone: The CDR3 end is not reached by the read, which stops 3 residues before it; the germline J gene fills it in. The chain is built from TRBV5-6 and TRBJ2-3, with 10 bases fitting TRBD2. Germline lookup yields CDR1 SGHDT and CDR2 YYEEEE. The CDR3 spans 15 residues. CDR3 sequence: CASSKRAGGWETQYF. CDR3 bases read: TGTGCCAGCAGCAAAAGAGCGGGGGGGTGGGAGACG.

Details on this clone: Read data end 3 residues before the CDR3 end; the end is taken from the germline J gene. The V gene is TRBV20-1, the J gene TRBJ2-1; 12 bases agree with TRBD2. Germline loops: CDR1 DFQATT, CDR2 SNEGSKA (reference sequence). J lost 6 bases, V lost 6 bases, and 6 bases had no gene match. This CDR3 is built from 14 residues. The sequenced part of the CDR3 DNA is TGCAGTGCCCTTGGACTAGCGGGATCCAATGAG. Protein: CSALGLAGSNE. The complete CDR3 protein is CSALGLAGSNEQFF.

As for this clone: Read sequence stops 3 residues before the CDR3 end, and the germline J gene provides the missing end. The chain has TRBV5-6 and TRBJ2-5, with TRBD1 matching 7 bases. This CDR3 has 14 amino acids. CDR1 SGHDT and CDR2 YYEEEE come from the germline V gene. V lost 1 base and J lost 2; bases outside the gene matches: 2. CDR3 in amino acids: CASSLTGAQETQYF. The DNA read from the CDR3 is TGTGCCAGCAGCTTGACAGGGGCACAAGAGACC.

Note on this clone: The CDR3 extends 3 residues past the end of the read, so its final part is completed from the germline J gene. This sequence joins TRBV29-1 and TRBJ2-5, with 13 nucleotides matching TRBD2. The J segment lost 5 bases and the V segment lost 6 bases, leaving 9 bases of the junction unmatched. Germline CDR1 and CDR2: SQVTM and ANQGSEA. The CDR3 length is 15 residues. The CDR3 reads CSVQTLAGGSETQYF. CDR3 DNA (partial): TGCAGCGTGCAAACACTAGCGGGAGGGTCGGAGACC.

In regard to this clone: The CDR3 goes on 3 residues after the read ends, and that part is filled in from the germline J gene. The genes are TRBV18 and TRBJ2-2; a weak D match, TRBD1 (6 bases). This CDR3 spans 16 amino acids. Per the germline V gene, CDR1 is KGHSH and CDR2 is LQKENI. The sequenced part of the CDR3 DNA is TGTGCCAGCTCACCAAGGCAGGGGAAAGAATGGAAAAAG. Translated: CASSPRQGKEWKK. The CDR3 as a whole reads CASSPRQGKEWKKLFF.

On this clone: The CDR3 end lies 3 residues beyond the end of the read and is filled in from the germline J gene. The J gene is TRBJ1-2, the V gene TRBV18; D is undetermined. This CDR3 has 17 residues. Per germline, CDR1 KGHSH and CDR2 LQKENI. Trimming stripped 0 bases from V and 1 base from J, with 15 bases between. CDR3 DNA (partial): TGTGCCAGCTCACCACCCCGAGAAGGGTCACTTAACTATGGC. This translates into CASSPPREGSLNYG. The complete CDR3 protein is CASSPPREGSLNYGYTF.

Remarks on this clone: The CDR3 end is not reached by the read, which stops 3 residues before it; the germline J gene fills it in. This rearrangement joins TRBV12-5 to TRBJ1-1, with a weak D call TRBD1 (5 bases). V was clipped by 2 bases and J by 3 bases, with 7 bases between them. In germline, CDR1 is LGHNT, CDR2 FRNRAP. This CDR3 has 13 residues. The CDR3 sequence is CASGLNRYTEAFF. The part of the CDR3 DNA that was read is TGTGCTAGTGGTTTGAACAGGTACACTGAA. The whole variable domain, remainder taken from reference TRBV12-5 and TRBJ1-1, is DARVTQTPRHKVTEMGQEVTMRCQPILGHNTVFWYRQTMMQGLELLAYFRNRAPLDDSGMPKDRFSAEMPDATLATLKIQPSEPRDSAVYFCASGLNRYTEAFFGQGTRLTVV.

On this clone itself: The CDR3 goes on 3 residues after the read ends, and that part is filled in from the germline J gene. The chain couples TRBV7-2 to TRBJ2-2; D is possibly TRBD2 (6 bases). Germline CDR1 reads SGHTA; CDR2 reads FQGNSA. The length of the CDR3 is 13 residues. V shed 5 bases and J shed 6 bases, with 10 bases lying between them. The CDR3 loop reads CASSRDLAGELFF. The sequenced part of the CDR3 DNA is TGTGCCAGCAGCCGGGACTTGGCCGGGGAG.